This T cell receptor beta chain was sequenced during a study of cytomegalovirus exposure and HLA in healthy donors. Researchers ran the PCR with 60 Vbeta and 13 Jbeta primers. The table came from immunoSEQ multiplex PCR; TCRdb's copy has only in-frame clones and leaves some out. This sample has 100,000 to 150,000 clones, with 76% found just once. The germline V gene encodes CDR1 LGHNA and CDR2 YSLEER. J lost 3 bases, V lost 0 bases, and 6 bases had no gene match. The CDR3 contains 16 residues. A note on this clone: Its antigen is undetermined.

General study results and limits: Most subjects had HLA-A and HLA-B alleles reportedly predicted accurately by TCR beta sequences. The study labeled 150 or so TCR beta chains cytomegalovirus-associated. Because they were indistinguishable, some V segments, including TRBV6-2 and TRBV6-3, were excluded.

The sequenced sample consisted of PBMCs. The clonotype comes from a man aged 45-65 years in good health and CMV-seronegative. The J gene is TRBJ2-7, the V gene TRBV4-3; 9 bases are a match to TRBD1. Here the CDR3 DNA reads TGCGCCAGCAGCCAAGAAGGGGGACAGGGATTCTACGAGCAGTACTTC. This sequence encodes CASSQEGGQGFYEQYF.